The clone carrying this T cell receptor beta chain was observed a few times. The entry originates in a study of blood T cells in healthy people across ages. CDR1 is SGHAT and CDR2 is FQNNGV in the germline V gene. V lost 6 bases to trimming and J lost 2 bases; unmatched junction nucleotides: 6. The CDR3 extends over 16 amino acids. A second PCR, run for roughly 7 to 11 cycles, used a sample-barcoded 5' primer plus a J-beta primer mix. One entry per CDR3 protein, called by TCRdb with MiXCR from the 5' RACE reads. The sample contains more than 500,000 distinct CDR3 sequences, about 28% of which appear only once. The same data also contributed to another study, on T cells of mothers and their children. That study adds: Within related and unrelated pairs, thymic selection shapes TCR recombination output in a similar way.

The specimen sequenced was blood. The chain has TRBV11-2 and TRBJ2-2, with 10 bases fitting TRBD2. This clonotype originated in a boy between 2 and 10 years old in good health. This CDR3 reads CASRHRTSGNTGELFF. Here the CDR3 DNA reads TGTGCCAGCAGACATAGGACTAGCGGTAACACCGGGGAGCTGTTTTTT.